The entry that follows covers one T cell receptor (beta chain) sequence. TCRdb re-called the 5' RACE reads and shows each CDR3 protein once, DNA omitted. The sample has 160,000 or so distinct CDR3 sequences. This CDR3 has 18 amino acids. CDR1 is SGHRS, CDR2 YFSETQ, per germline. These data belong to a study of monozygotic twins with inflammatory bowel disease. Sequenced sample: blood. The rearrangement joins TRBV5-1 to TRBJ2-2; TCRdb's assignment of TRBD1 cannot be checked, as there is no DNA. The TCR was taken from a human donor with ulcerative colitis or Crohn's disease, or a healthy co-twin of an affected twin (not recorded which). The CDR3 loop reads CASSLDTVTGIFTGELFF.